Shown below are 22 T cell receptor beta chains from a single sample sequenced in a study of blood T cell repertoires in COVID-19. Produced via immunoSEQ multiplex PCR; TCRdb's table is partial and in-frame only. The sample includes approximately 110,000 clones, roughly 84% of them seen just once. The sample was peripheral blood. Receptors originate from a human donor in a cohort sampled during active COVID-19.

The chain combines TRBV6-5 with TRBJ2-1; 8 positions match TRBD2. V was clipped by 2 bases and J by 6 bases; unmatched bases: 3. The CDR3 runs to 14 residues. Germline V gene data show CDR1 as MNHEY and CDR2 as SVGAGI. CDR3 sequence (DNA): TGTGCCAGCAGTTACGTTCTAGCGGGCAATGAGCAGTTCTTC. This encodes CASSYVLAGNEQFF.

This CDR3 reads CASSLGGNYEQYF. In DNA form, the CDR3 reads TGTGCCAGCAGCTTAGGCGGGAACTACGAGCAGTACTTC. The chain has TRBV5-6 and TRBJ2-7; D is perhaps TRBD2 (6 bases). The germline V and J ends were trimmed by 2 bases and 3 bases, with 9 bases remaining between them. The CDR3 runs 13 residues. CDR1 is SGHDT, CDR2 YYEEEE, per germline.

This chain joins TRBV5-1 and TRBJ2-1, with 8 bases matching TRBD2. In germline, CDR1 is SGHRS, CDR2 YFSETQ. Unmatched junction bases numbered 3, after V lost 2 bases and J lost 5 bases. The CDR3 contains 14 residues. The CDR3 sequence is CASSFAGGNNEQFF. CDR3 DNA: TGCGCCAGCAGCTTCGCGGGAGGTAACAATGAGCAGTTCTTC.

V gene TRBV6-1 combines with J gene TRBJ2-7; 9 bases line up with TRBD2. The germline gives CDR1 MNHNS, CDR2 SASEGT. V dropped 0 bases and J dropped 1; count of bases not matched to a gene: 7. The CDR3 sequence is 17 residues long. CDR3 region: CASSEALGLALSYEQYF. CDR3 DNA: TGTGCCAGCAGTGAAGCTCTAGGACTAGCGCTGTCCTACGAGCAGTACTTC.

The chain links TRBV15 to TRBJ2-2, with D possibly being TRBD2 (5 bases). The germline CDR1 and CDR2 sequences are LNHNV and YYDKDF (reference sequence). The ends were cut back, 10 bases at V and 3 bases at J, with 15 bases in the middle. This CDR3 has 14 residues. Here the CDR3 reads CASSFSSYTGELFF. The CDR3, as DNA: TGTGCCAGCTCCTTTTCTAGCTACACCGGGGAGCTGTTTTTT.

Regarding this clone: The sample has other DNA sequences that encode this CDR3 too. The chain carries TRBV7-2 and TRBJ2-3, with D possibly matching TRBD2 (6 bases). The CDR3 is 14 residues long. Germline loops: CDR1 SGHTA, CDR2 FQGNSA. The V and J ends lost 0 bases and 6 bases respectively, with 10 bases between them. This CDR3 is CASSLAGLTDTQYF. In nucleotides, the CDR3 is TGTGCCAGCAGCTTAGCTGGACTAACGGATACGCAGTATTTT.

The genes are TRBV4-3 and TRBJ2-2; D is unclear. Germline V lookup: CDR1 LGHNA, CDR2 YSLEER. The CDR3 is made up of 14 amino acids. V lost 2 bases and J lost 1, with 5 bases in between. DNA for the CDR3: TGCGCCAGCAGCCAAAGTAGGAACACCGGGGAGCTGTTTTTT. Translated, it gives CASSQSRNTGELFF.

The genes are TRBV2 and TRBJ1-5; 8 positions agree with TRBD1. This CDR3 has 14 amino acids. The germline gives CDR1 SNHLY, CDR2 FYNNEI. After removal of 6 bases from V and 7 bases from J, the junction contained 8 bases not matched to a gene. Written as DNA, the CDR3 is TGTGCCAGCAGCGCAGGGGGCGCGAGGCAGCCCCAGCATTTT. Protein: CASSAGGARQPQHF.

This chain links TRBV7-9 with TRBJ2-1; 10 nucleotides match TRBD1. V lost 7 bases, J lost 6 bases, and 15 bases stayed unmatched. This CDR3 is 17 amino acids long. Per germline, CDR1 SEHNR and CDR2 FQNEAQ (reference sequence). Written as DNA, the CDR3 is TGTGCCAGCAACTACCCGGGACAGGGGTCCGTCAGCAATGAGCAGTTCTTC. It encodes CASNYPGQGSVSNEQFF.

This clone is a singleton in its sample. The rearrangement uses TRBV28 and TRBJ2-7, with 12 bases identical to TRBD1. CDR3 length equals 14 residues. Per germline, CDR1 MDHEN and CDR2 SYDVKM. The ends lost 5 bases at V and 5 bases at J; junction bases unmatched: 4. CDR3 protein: CASSPGTGGNEQYF. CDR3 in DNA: TGTGCCAGCAGTCCTGGGACAGGGGGCAACGAGCAGTACTTC. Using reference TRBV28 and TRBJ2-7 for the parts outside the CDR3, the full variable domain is DVKVTQSSRYLVKRTGEKVFLECVQDMDHENMFWYRQDPGLGLRLIYFSYDVKMKEKGDIPEGYSVSREKKERFSLILESASTNQTSMYLCASSPGTGGNEQYFGPGTRLTVT.

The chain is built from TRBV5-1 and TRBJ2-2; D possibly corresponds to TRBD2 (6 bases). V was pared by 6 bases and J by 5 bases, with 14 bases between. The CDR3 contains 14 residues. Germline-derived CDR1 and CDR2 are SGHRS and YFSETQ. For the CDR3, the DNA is TGCGCCAGCACCGACTCTGGGGGGACCGGGGAGCTGTTTTTT. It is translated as CASTDSGGTGELFF.

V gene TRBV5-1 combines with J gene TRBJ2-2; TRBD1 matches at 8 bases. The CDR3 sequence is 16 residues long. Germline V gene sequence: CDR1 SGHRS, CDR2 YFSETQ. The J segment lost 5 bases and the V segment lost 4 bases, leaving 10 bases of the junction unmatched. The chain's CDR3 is CASSRDRGSGTGELFF. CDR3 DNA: TGCGCCAGCAGCCGAGACAGGGGCTCAGGGACCGGGGAGCTGTTTTTT.

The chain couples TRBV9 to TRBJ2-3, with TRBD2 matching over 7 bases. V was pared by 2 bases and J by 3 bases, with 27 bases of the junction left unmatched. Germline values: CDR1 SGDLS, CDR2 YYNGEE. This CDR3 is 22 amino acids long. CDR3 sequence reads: CASSVTGGGAGRPVLLTDTQYF. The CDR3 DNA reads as TGTGCCAGCAGCGTCACCGGGGGAGGGGCGGGACGCCCCGTTTTGTTAACAGATACGCAGTATTTT.

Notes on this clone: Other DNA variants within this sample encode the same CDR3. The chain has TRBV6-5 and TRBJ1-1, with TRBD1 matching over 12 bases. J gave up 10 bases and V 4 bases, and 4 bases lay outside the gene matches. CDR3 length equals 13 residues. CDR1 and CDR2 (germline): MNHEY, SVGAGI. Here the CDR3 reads CASSSGQGARAFF. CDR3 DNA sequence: TGTGCCAGCAGTTCGGGACAGGGGGCGAGAGCTTTCTTT.

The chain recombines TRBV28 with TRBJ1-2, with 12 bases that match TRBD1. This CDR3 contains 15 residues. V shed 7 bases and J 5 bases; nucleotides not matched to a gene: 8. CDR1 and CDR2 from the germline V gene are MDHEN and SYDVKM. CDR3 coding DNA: TGTGCCAGCAATCCACCGGGACAGGGGGCTTATGGCTACACCTTC. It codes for CASNPPGQGAYGYTF.

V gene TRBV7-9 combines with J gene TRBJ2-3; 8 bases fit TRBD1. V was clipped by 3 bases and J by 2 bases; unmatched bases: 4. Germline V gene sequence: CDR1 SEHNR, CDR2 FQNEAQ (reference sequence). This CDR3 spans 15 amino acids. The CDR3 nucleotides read TGTGCCAGCAGCTTCGACAGGGGAACCACAGATACGCAGTATTTT. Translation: CASSFDRGTTDTQYF. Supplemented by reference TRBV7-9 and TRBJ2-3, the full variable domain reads DTGVSQNPRHKITKRGQNVTFRCDPISEHNRLYWYRQTLGQGPEFLTYFQNEAQLEKSRLLSDRFSAERPKGSFSTLEIQRTEQGDSAMYLCASSFDRGTTDTQYFGPGTRLTVL.

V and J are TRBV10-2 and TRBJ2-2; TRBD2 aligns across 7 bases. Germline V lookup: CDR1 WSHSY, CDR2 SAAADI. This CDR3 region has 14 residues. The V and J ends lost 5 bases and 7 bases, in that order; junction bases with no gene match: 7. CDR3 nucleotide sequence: TGCGCCAGCAGTTGGGGGGAGGGCGGCGGGGAGCTGTTTTTT. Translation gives CASSWGEGGGELFF.

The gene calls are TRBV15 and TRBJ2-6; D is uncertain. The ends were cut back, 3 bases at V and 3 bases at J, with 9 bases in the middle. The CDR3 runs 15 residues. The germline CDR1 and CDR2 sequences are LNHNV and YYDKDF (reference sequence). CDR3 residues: CATSRRNGGANVLTF. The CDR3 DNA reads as TGTGCCACCAGCAGGCGTAACGGTGGGGCCAACGTCCTGACTTTC.

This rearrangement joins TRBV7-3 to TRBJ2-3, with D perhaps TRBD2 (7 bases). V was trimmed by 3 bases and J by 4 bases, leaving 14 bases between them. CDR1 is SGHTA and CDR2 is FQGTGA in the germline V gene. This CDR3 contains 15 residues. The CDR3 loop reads CASSFRGASPDTQYF. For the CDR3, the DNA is TGTGCCAGCAGCTTCCGGGGGGCCTCCCCAGATACGCAGTATTTT.

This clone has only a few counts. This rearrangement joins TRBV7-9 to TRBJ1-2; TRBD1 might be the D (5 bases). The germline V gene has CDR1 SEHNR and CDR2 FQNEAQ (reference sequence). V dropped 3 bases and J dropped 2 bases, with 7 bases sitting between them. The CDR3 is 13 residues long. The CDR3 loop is CASSLGQNYGYTF. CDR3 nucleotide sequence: TGTGCCAGCAGCTTGGGGCAGAACTATGGCTACACCTTC.

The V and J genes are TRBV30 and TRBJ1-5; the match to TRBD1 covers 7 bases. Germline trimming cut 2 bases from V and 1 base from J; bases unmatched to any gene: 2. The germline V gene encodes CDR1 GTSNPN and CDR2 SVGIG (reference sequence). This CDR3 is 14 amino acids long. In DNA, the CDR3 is TGTGCCTGGAGTCCAGGGGGAAGCAATCAGCCCCAGCATTTT. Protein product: CAWSPGGSNQPQHF.

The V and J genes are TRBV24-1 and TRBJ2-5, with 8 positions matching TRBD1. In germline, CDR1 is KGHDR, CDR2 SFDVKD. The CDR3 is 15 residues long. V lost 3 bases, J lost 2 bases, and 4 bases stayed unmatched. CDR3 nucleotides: TGTGCCACCAGTGATGATGACAGGGGACAAGAGACCCAGTACTTC. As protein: CATSDDDRGQETQYF.